What follows is one TCR beta chain and its context. The conserved closing phenylalanine or tryptophan is absent in this CDR3, likely reflecting a read error. It is unclear where the CDR3 begins or ends on the DNA, so no DNA is shown, and the CDR3 is as TCRdb lists it. Including both end residues, the CDR3 is 15 amino acids long. Patients selected for sequencing had displayed CD8+CD57+ cell expansion by flow cytometry. This sample is drawn from a study of CD8+CD57+ T cells in acquired aplastic anemia. Genomic DNA, serving as template, underwent TCR beta VDJ and CDR3 profiling. TCRdb reprocessed the reads via MiXCR and lists one record per CDR3 protein. The sample yields under 350,000 distinct CDR3 sequences, approximately 60% seen once.

The V and J genes are TRBV12-3 or TRBV12-4 and TRBJ2-2; the D call TRBD1 from the table was never checked on the DNA. Specimen: sorted CD4+, CD8+, or CD8+CD57+ T cells (not recorded which) from PBMCs. This sequence originates from a human donor with aplastic anemia. The CDR3: CASRDRGPSTGELFL.